The next 15 T cell receptor beta chains were all read from a single sample in a study of blood T cell repertoires in COVID-19. Some clones are missing from TCRdb's copy, which holds only in-frame ones; the method was immunoSEQ multiplex PCR. Of roughly 260,000 clones in the sample, around 87% were seen once. Material for sequencing was PBMCs or T cells enriched from blood (not recorded which). The source is a woman younger than 45 with acute COVID-19.

The genes are TRBV2 and TRBJ1-6; 8 bases are shared with TRBD1. V trimming: 4 bases; J trimming: 6 bases; junction bases outside the gene matches: 8. CDR1 and CDR2 (germline): SNHLY, FYNNEI. The CDR3 totals 16 residues. The CDR3 coding sequence is TGTGCCAGCAGTGGAACCGGTGGACAGGGTAATTCACCCCTCCACTTT. Its protein is CASSGTGGQGNSPLHF.

This chain links TRBV27 with TRBJ1-5; TRBD1 is a possible D gene (6 bases). The CDR3 contains 15 residues. Trimming left V 4 bases short and J 1 base short, with 11 bases between. Germline V gene data show CDR1 as MNHEY and CDR2 as SMNVEV (reference sequence). CDR3 in amino acids: CASSSGQTSNQPQHF. CDR3 nucleotide sequence: TGTGCCAGCAGTTCCGGACAGACCAGCAATCAGCCCCAGCATTTT.

The chain employs TRBV6-5 and TRBJ2-5; a possible D gene is TRBD1 (5 bases). This CDR3 spans 13 amino acids. V was shortened by 7 bases and J by 2 bases, with 11 bases between the two germline ends. The germline V gene encodes CDR1 MNHEY and CDR2 SVGAGI. CDR3 in amino acids: CASTAPGQETQYF. In nucleotides, the CDR3 is TGTGCCAGCACCGCCCCAGGGCAAGAGACCCAGTACTTC.

This chain links TRBV5-1 with TRBJ2-7, with D perhaps TRBD1 (6 bases). The CDR3 spans 15 residues. The germline gives CDR1 SGHRS, CDR2 YFSETQ. The V end was cut by 4 bases, the J end by 0 bases, with 14 bases between. The DNA for the CDR3 is TGCGCCAGCAGCCCTGGGACAAAGAGCTCCTACGAGCAGTACTTC. It specifies CASSPGTKSSYEQYF. The whole variable domain, filled in from reference TRBV5-1 and TRBJ2-7, reads KAGVTQTPRYLIKTRGQQVTLSCSPISGHRSVSWYQQTPGQGLQFLFEYFSETQRNKGNFPGRFSGRQFSNSRSEMNVSTLELGDSALYLCASSPGTKSSYEQYFGPGTRLTVT.

This clone was counted only a few times. V is TRBV19 and J is TRBJ1-1, with a possible D match to TRBD1 (6 bases). The CDR3 is 17 residues long. Germline-derived CDR1 and CDR2 are LNHDA and SQIVND (reference sequence). With 1 base removed from V and 1 base from J, the gap between germline ends came to 16 bases. CDR3 region: CASSIGSGHPGNTEAFF. The CDR3 nucleotides are TGTGCCAGTAGTATAGGATCGGGACACCCAGGGAACACTGAAGCTTTCTTT. Filled out from reference TRBV19 and TRBJ1-1, the complete variable domain reads DGGITQSPKYLFRKEGQNVTLSCEQNLNHDAMYWYRQDPGQGLRLIYYSQIVNDFQKGDIAEGYSVSREKKESFPLTVTSAQKNPTAFYLCASSIGSGHPGNTEAFFGQGTRLTVV.

The V call is TRBV7-8, the J call TRBJ2-1, with D hard to call. The CDR3 length is 13 residues. Germline lookup yields CDR1 SGHVS and CDR2 FQNEAQ. Trimming pared 0 bases from V and 13 bases from J, leaving 13 bases between. Here the CDR3 reads CASSLALGTVQFF. In nucleotides, the CDR3 is TGTGCCAGCAGCTTAGCTCTCGGTACCGTTCAGTTCTTC.

V is TRBV19 and J is TRBJ2-7; unclear D gene. Trimming removed 2 bases from V and 7 bases from J, with 18 bases in between. Germline loops: CDR1 LNHDA, CDR2 SQIVND (reference sequence). The CDR3 runs 15 residues. For the CDR3, the DNA is TGTGCCAGTAGTATACGAGGAGCACAACCTAGGGAGCAGTACTTC. It encodes CASSIRGAQPREQYF.

The chain recombines TRBV18 with TRBJ2-5; D not certain. Trimming left V 1 base short and J 2 bases short, with 14 bases between. The CDR3 consists of 16 residues. Per the germline V gene, CDR1 is KGHSH and CDR2 is LQKENI. This CDR3 is CASSPLSDTTQETQYF. For the CDR3, the DNA is TGTGCCAGCTCACCACTATCAGACACAACACAAGAGACCCAGTACTTC.

The J gene is TRBJ1-1, the V gene TRBV7-3; D possibly corresponds to TRBD1 (5 bases). The germline V gene has CDR1 SGHTA and CDR2 FQGTGA. V was pared by 6 bases and J by 5 bases, with 16 bases between. The CDR3 has 14 amino acids. The CDR3 sequence: CASSQWGERTEAFF. In DNA form, the CDR3 reads TGTGCCAGCAGTCAGTGGGGGGAGAGAACTGAAGCTTTCTTT.

This rearrangement joins TRBV28 to TRBJ1-6; 12 bases fit TRBD1. The V segment lost 6 bases and the J segment 7 bases; nucleotides outside the gene matches: 7. CDR1 is MDHEN and CDR2 is SYDVKM in the germline V gene. CDR3 size: 16 residues. This chain's CDR3 is CASSLGQGAPNSPLHF. Written as DNA, the CDR3 is TGTGCCAGCAGCCTGGGACAGGGGGCTCCGAATTCACCCCTCCACTTT. The full variable domain, its missing parts supplied by reference TRBV28 and TRBJ1-6, is DVKVTQSSRYLVKRTGEKVFLECVQDMDHENMFWYRQDPGLGLRLIYFSYDVKMKEKGDIPEGYSVSREKKERFSLILESASTNQTSMYLCASSLGQGAPNSPLHFGNGTRLTVT.

The V call is TRBV30, the J call TRBJ1-2, with 8 bases matching TRBD1. J gave up 0 bases and V 5 bases, and 14 bases lay outside the gene matches. Germline V gene sequence: CDR1 GTSNPN, CDR2 SVGIG (reference sequence). The CDR3 has 17 residues. Here the CDR3 reads CAWSPAGGLFANYGYTF. The CDR3 DNA follows: TGTGCCTGGTCGCCCGCAGGGGGCCTCTTTGCTAACTATGGCTACACCTTC.

The chain uses TRBV6-5 and TRBJ2-7, with a weak D call TRBD1 (5 bases). Per the germline V gene, CDR1 is MNHEY and CDR2 is SVGAGI. Trimming cost V 0 bases and J 0 bases, with 9 bases left between them. The CDR3 contains 15 residues. The CDR3 is CASSYSEDISYEQYF. The CDR3 bases are TGTGCCAGCAGTTACTCTGAGGACATCTCCTACGAGCAGTACTTC.

A single count supports this clone. The CDR3 loop reads CASSGTSGLYEQYF. CDR3 sequence (DNA): TGTGCCAGCAGCGGGACTAGCGGGCTTTACGAGCAGTACTTC. The gene calls are TRBV27 and TRBJ2-7, with 12 bases fitting TRBD2. This CDR3 region has 14 residues. V dropped 6 bases and J dropped 4; count of bases not matched to a gene: 4. Germline CDR1 is MNHEY and CDR2 is SMNVEV (reference sequence).

This clone was seen more than once but under ten times. This chain connects TRBV28 to TRBJ1-5; D gene ambiguous. The CDR3 covers 15 residues. Germline CDR1 is MDHEN and CDR2 is SYDVKM. The germline V and J ends were trimmed by 2 bases and 6 bases, with 14 bases remaining between them. The CDR3 sequence: CASSLIGSGGQPQHF. CDR3 coding DNA: TGTGCCAGCAGTTTAATCGGTTCCGGAGGTCAGCCCCAGCATTTT.

The chain recombines TRBV7-9 with TRBJ1-5, with D possibly matching TRBD1 (6 bases). The length of the CDR3 is 15 residues. The V and J ends lost 2 bases and 0 bases respectively, with 8 bases between them. Germline-derived CDR1 and CDR2 are SEHNR and FQNEAQ (reference sequence). In nucleotides, the CDR3 is TGTGCCAGCAGCTTATCGGACAGTAGCAATCAGCCCCAGCATTTT. Translating it yields CASSLSDSSNQPQHF.